The T cell receptor beta chain described here comes from a study of CD8 T cells in Susac syndrome. The study's findings and limits: The study conceded that relatively few individuals underwent its TCR sequencing and HLA analysis.

As regards this clonotype: The antigen remains undetermined.

Trimming took 5 bases from V and 5 from J, leaving 8 bases between them. Germline V gene sequence: CDR1 MNHNY, CDR2 SVGAGI (reference sequence). The CDR3 loop spans 12 amino acids. RNA totalling about 0.5 to 1 ug underwent reverse transcription with random hexamers. TCRdb recomputed calls from the immunoSEQ multiplex PCR reads with MiXCR, one row per CDR3 protein. The table records 120,000 or so distinct CDR3 sequences, roughly 94% of them present only once. The V call is TRBV6-6, the J call TRBJ2-3; D is uncertain. This clonotype was obtained from a human donor with multiple sclerosis. Sequencing was done on a sample of CD4+ T cells from PBMCs. The CDR3 nucleotides read TGTGCCAGCAGTATGACTGGAGATACGCAGTATTTT. Translation gives CASSMTGDTQYF.